This entry lists 14 T cell receptor beta chains sequenced from one sample in a study of low-dose radiotherapy and immunotherapy resistance in tumors. TRAV- and TRBV-specific primers primed first-strand cDNA, covering alpha and beta chains. It was with a constant-region primer and a V-primer adapter that TCRs were amplified over approximately 18 PCR cycles. TCRdb ran MiXCR on the reads and lists one entry per CDR3 protein. The table records tens of thousands of distinct CDR3 sequences, less than 25% of them present only once. The time point is: after trial treatment. Treatment defined: LDRT plus nivolumab, ipilimumab, low-dose cyclophosphamide and aspirin (RACIN trial). The sample consisted of PBMCs, taken after low-dose radiotherapy plus immunotherapy. The source is a female donor with ovarian cancer.

This clonotype has a count of ten or more. The gene calls are TRBV20-1 and TRBJ2-1; possible D gene TRBD1, 6 bases. The V gene lost 3 bases and the J gene lost 4 bases, with 16 bases spanning the gap. The CDR3 sequence is 15 residues long. Per germline, CDR1 DFQATT and CDR2 SNEGSKA (reference sequence). DNA for the CDR3: TGCAGTGCTAGCCTCTCGGTAGGGGGATACAATGAGCAGTTCTTC. This encodes CSASLSVGGYNEQFF.

This clonotype has ten or more counts. V usage is TRBV29-1 and J usage is TRBJ2-5; 9 nucleotides match TRBD2. The CDR3 contains 16 residues. Germline assignment: CDR1 SQVTM and CDR2 ANQGSEA. The junction had 10 bases not matched to a gene; V was cut back by 3 bases and J by 2 bases. CDR3 protein: CSVDLSEAGGQETQYF. CDR3 nucleotide sequence: TGCAGCGTTGATTTATCTGAAGCGGGGGGTCAAGAGACCCAGTACTTC.

The chain recombines TRBV30 with TRBJ2-1, with D perhaps matching TRBD2 (6 bases). Germline-derived CDR1 and CDR2 are GTSNPN and SVGIG (reference sequence). This CDR3 region has 18 residues. The germline V and J ends were trimmed by 3 bases and 0 bases, with 21 bases remaining between them. CDR3 in DNA: TGTGCCTGGAGAAGGGCCCGGGACTCCCTCAGCTCCTACAATGAGCAGTTCTTC. This gives the protein CAWRRARDSLSSYNEQFF.

As for this clonotype: This sequence may be a read error, since a much larger clone differs from it by one base. The chain employs TRBV25-1 and TRBJ2-3; possibly TRBD2 for D (5 bases). With 6 bases removed from V and 2 bases from J, the gap between germline ends came to 18 bases. The germline CDR1 and CDR2 sequences are MGHDK and SYGVNS. CDR3 length: 16 residues. CDR3 region: CASSLDRGRNTDTQYF. DNA for the CDR3: TGTGCCAGCAGCCTCGACCGGGGAAGGAACACAGATACGCAGTATTTT.

This clonotype was detected many times. The chain couples TRBV4-2 to TRBJ2-7, with 10 bases aligning to TRBD2. Germline trimming cut 1 base from V and 2 bases from J; bases unmatched to any gene: 5. The CDR3 is 16 residues long. Germline V lookup: CDR1 LGHNA, CDR2 YNFKEQ. This CDR3 is CASSQAASGGAYEQYF. The CDR3 DNA sequence: TGTGCCAGCAGCCAAGCGGCGAGCGGGGGGGCCTACGAGCAGTACTTC.

The rearrangement links TRBV6-2 or TRBV6-3 to TRBJ2-1; D is uncertain. Germline lookup yields CDR1 MNHEY and CDR2 SVGEGT. Trimming took off 4 bases at V and 3 bases at J, with 10 bases between the two ends. The CDR3 extends over 14 amino acids. The DNA for the CDR3 is TGTGCCAGCAGTTCTAACGGTTTCTACAATGAGCAGTTCTTC. Translated, it gives CASSSNGFYNEQFF.

Points on this clonotype: This likely reflects a read error, since a far larger clone is one base away. V gene TRBV27 combines with J gene TRBJ2-1, with D possibly being TRBD1 (6 bases). The CDR3 loop spans 14 amino acids. Germline values: CDR1 MNHEY, CDR2 SMNVEV (reference sequence). CDR3 bases: TGTGCCACCTGCAGGTCAGGGGATTACAGTGAGCAGTTCTTC. It yields the protein CATCRSGDYSEQFF.

This clonotype has a handful of counts. The DNA for the CDR3 is TGTGCCAGCAGCTTCGGCTTGGCTGTTTCCTACGAGCAGTACTTC. Protein: CASSFGLAVSYEQYF. The chain recombines TRBV5-6 with TRBJ2-7; D unclear. There are 15 residues in the CDR3. Germline V gene data show CDR1 as SGHDT and CDR2 as YYEEEE. V lost 2 bases and J 1 base, leaving 13 bases between the germline ends.

The table lists this clonotype with many counts. The chain links TRBV20-1 to TRBJ2-3; TRBD2 aligns across 8 bases. CDR1 and CDR2 (germline): DFQATT, SNEGSKA (reference sequence). The junction had 11 bases not matched to a gene; V was cut back by 3 bases and J by 6 bases. This CDR3 is built from 15 residues. CDR3 nucleotide sequence: TGCAGTGCTAGGTCGGGAGCGGGAGATTTGGATACGCAGTATTTT. Translated, it gives CSARSGAGDLDTQYF.

A remark on this clonotype: Since a far larger clone is one base different, this is likely a read error. This chain links TRBV5-1 with TRBJ2-5, with D tentatively TRBD2 (6 bases). V lost 0 bases and J lost 11, with 17 bases in between. The CDR3 is made up of 14 amino acids. Germline loops: CDR1 SGHRS, CDR2 YFSETQ. This CDR3 is CASSLGGGGNEQYF. Written as DNA, the CDR3 is TGCGCCAGCAGCTTGGGCGGTGGGGGGAATGAGCAGTACTTC. The full variable domain, completed using reference TRBV5-1 and TRBJ2-5, is KAGVTQTPRYLIKTRGQQVTLSCSPISGHRSVSWYQQTPGQGLQFLFEYFSETQRNKGNFPGRFSGRQFSNSRSEMNVSTLELGDSALYLCASSLGGGGNEQYFGPGTRLLVL.

This clonotype was counted ten times or more. This sequence joins TRBV4-1 and TRBJ2-5; D uncertain. With 0 bases removed from V and 4 bases from J, the gap between germline ends came to 9 bases. CDR3 size: 14 residues. Germline values: CDR1 MGHRA, CDR2 YSYEKL. The CDR3 region has the DNA TGCGCCAGCAGCCAAGAATTGGGCCCAGAGACCCAGTACTTC. Its protein product is CASSQELGPETQYF.

This clonotype was recorded many times. V gene TRBV11-3 combines with J gene TRBJ2-1; TRBD1 or TRBD2 may be the D gene (5 bases each). The CDR3 contains 13 residues. The V end lost 5 bases, the J end lost 4 bases, and 9 bases lay between the germline ends. From germline, CDR1 is SGHNT and CDR2 YENEEA. CDR3 sequence (DNA): TGTGCCAGCAGCACCGGGGCGTACAATGAGCAGTTCTTC. As protein: CASSTGAYNEQFF.

On this clonotype itself: A single base is all that separates this from a far larger clone, so a read error is likely. The V and J genes are TRBV6-2 or TRBV6-3 and TRBJ2-1; 8 bases match TRBD2. The CDR3 length is 16 residues. In germline, CDR1 is MNHEY, CDR2 SVGEGT. V dropped 7 bases and J dropped 10; count of bases not matched to a gene: 18. The DNA for the CDR3 is TGTGCCAGCACCCCCGGGGGAGCGGGAGAAGGCTACGAGCAGTTCTTC. It encodes CASTPGGAGEGYEQFF.

There are many counts of this clonotype. The CDR3 here is CASSPPARANFETQYF. In DNA, the CDR3 is TGTGCCAGCTCACCGCCCGCCAGGGCTAATTTTGAGACCCAGTACTTC. The chain is built from TRBV18 and TRBJ2-5, with a weak D call TRBD1 (5 bases). The V end was cut by 3 bases, the J end by 5 bases, with 19 bases between. The CDR3 length is 16 residues. The germline V gene has CDR1 KGHSH and CDR2 LQKENI. The variable domain in full, with the rest retrieved from reference TRBV18 and TRBJ2-5, is NAGVMQNPRHLVRRRGQEARLRCSPMKGHSHVYWYRQLPEEGLKFMVYLQKENIIDESGMPKERFSAEFPKEGPSILRIQQVVRGDSAAYFCASSPPARANFETQYFGPGTRLLVL.